These 12 T cell receptor beta chains came from one sample sequenced in a study of blood T cell repertoires in COVID-19. Data came from immunoSEQ multiplex PCR; TCRdb stores just in-frame clones and leaves some out. The sample includes roughly 90,000 clones, about 89% seen only once; the top ten take over 0.95%. The material sequenced was peripheral blood. These receptors were taken from a human donor in a cohort sampled during active COVID-19.

This clone was recorded a few times. The chain couples TRBV7-3 to TRBJ1-1; D is unresolved. The V and J ends lost 4 bases and 4 bases respectively, with 10 bases between them. Germline CDR1 and CDR2: SGHTA and FQGTGA. The CDR3 sequence is 13 residues long. Written as DNA, the CDR3 is TGTGCCAGCAGCTCCCAAGAGGGCACTGAAGCTTTCTTT. It specifies CASSSQEGTEAFF.

The CDR3 here is CASSARDAGTEAFF. CDR3 sequence (DNA): TGTGCCAGCAGTGCCCGGGATGCTGGAACTGAAGCTTTCTTT. V is TRBV6-6 and J is TRBJ1-1, with D unresolved. Germline-derived CDR1 and CDR2 are MNHNY and SVGAGI (reference sequence). The length of the CDR3 is 14 residues. V lost 5 bases and J 5 bases, leaving 15 bases between the germline ends.

The count of this clone is one. The V gene is TRBV25-1, the J gene TRBJ1-2; 9 positions agree with TRBD1. The CDR3 is 14 amino acids. Germline V gives CDR1 MGHDK, CDR2 SYGVNS. The J segment lost 5 bases and the V segment lost 8 bases, leaving 9 bases of the junction unmatched. CDR3 sequence (DNA): TGTGCCAGCTCCTGGACAGGGGAAGGGTATGGCTACACCTTC. Translation gives CASSWTGEGYGYTF.

With regard to this clone: Other nucleotide sequences in the sample specify the same CDR3. J is TRBJ2-2 and V is TRBV27; TRBD2 agrees at 9 bases. J gave up 2 bases and V 4 bases, and 2 bases lay outside the gene matches. Germline lookup yields CDR1 MNHEY and CDR2 SMNVEV (reference sequence). CDR3 size: 15 residues. Here the CDR3 reads CASSYLAGNTGELFF. CDR3 in DNA: TGTGCCAGCAGTTATCTAGCGGGAAACACCGGGGAGCTGTTTTTT.

V and J are TRBV6-6 and TRBJ1-5; TRBD1 aligns across 8 bases. Germline values: CDR1 MNHNY, CDR2 SVGAGI (reference sequence). V dropped 5 bases and J dropped 3; count of bases not matched to a gene: 9. The CDR3 is 16 amino acids. CDR3 coding DNA: TGTGCCAGCAGTCCCCGGGCAGGGGGCCTCAATCAGCCCCAGCATTTT. Protein product: CASSPRAGGLNQPQHF.

The chain joins TRBV5-1 to TRBJ2-3; 7 bases match TRBD2. The V and J ends lost 0 bases and 0 bases, in that order; junction bases with no gene match: 4. Per the germline V gene, CDR1 is SGHRS and CDR2 is YFSETQ. The CDR3 loop spans 16 amino acids. The CDR3 reads CASSLVGGGSTDTQYF. The CDR3 coding sequence is TGCGCCAGCAGCTTGGTCGGGGGAGGGAGCACAGATACGCAGTATTTT.

V and J are TRBV5-4 and TRBJ1-2; 11 bases are a match to TRBD1. Germline V lookup: CDR1 SGHNT, CDR2 YYREEE (reference sequence). Trimming removed 4 bases from V and 6 bases from J; junction bases left unmatched: 2. The CDR3 runs 13 residues. The CDR3 region has the DNA TGTGCCAGCAGCCAGGACAGGGGGCATGGCTACACCTTC. Translating it yields CASSQDRGHGYTF.

This clone was observed many times. The V call is TRBV6-6, the J call TRBJ1-1; 8 bases are a match to TRBD1. The trim removed 6 bases at V and 11 bases at J, leaving 17 bases unmatched. This CDR3 region has 15 residues. The V gene's germline CDR1 is MNHNY and CDR2 SVGAGI (reference sequence). Here the CDR3 reads CASRGWQGAPLGAFF. CDR3 nucleotides: TGTGCCAGCAGGGGGTGGCAGGGGGCCCCCTTAGGTGCTTTCTTT.

In its sample, this clone was seen once. The rearrangement links TRBV3-1 (or the pseudogene TRBV3-2) to TRBJ2-7; a weak D match, TRBD1 (6 bases). Per germline, CDR1 LGHDT and CDR2 YNNKEL (reference sequence). Trimming stripped 1 base from V and 2 bases from J, with 9 bases between. The CDR3 spans 14 residues. The CDR3 is CASSQAPGAYEQYF. The DNA of the CDR3 is TGTGCCAGCAGCCAAGCTCCAGGGGCCTACGAGCAGTACTTC.

The rearrangement links TRBV3-1 (or the pseudogene TRBV3-2) to TRBJ1-2, with 7 bases identical to TRBD1. The V gene end was trimmed by 4 bases and the J gene end by 1 base; junction bases not matched to a gene: 0. The germline V gene has CDR1 LGHDT and CDR2 YNNKEL (reference sequence). The CDR3 loop spans 13 amino acids. CDR3 sequence reads: CASSRQGNYGYTF. Here the CDR3 DNA reads TGTGCCAGCAGCCGACAGGGTAACTATGGCTACACCTTC.

This chain joins TRBV29-1 and TRBJ1-1; tentative D call: TRBD1 (6 bases). In germline, CDR1 is SQVTM, CDR2 ANQGSEA. The CDR3 sequence is 15 residues long. V was cut by 3 bases and J by 1 base, with 15 bases left in between. CDR3: CSVEGADGANTEAFF. As DNA, the CDR3 is TGCAGCGTTGAGGGGGCGGACGGAGCGAACACTGAAGCTTTCTTT.

This chain links TRBV13 with TRBJ2-1, with D tentatively TRBD2 (5 bases). The CDR3 covers 15 residues. From germline, CDR1 is PRHDT and CDR2 FYEKMQ (reference sequence). Trimming stripped 1 base from V and 4 bases from J, with 11 bases between. CDR3 nucleotides: TGTGCCAGCAGCTTAGAGAGCGGCAGTTACAATGAGCAGTTCTTC. Encoded protein: CASSLESGSYNEQFF.